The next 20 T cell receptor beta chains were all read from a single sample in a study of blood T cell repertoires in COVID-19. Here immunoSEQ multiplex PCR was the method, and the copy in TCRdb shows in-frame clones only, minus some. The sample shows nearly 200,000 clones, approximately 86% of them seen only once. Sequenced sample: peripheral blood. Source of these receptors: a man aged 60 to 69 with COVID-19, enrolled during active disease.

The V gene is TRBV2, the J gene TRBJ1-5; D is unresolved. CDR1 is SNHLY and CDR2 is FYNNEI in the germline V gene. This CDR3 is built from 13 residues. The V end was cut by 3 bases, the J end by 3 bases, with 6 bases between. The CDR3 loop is CASSDGFNQPQHF. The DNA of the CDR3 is TGTGCCAGCAGTGACGGTTTCAATCAGCCCCAGCATTTT.

CDR3 DNA: TGCAGCGTTGTAGAGGGGCGAACTTACAATGAGCAGTTCTTC. This encodes CSVVEGRTYNEQFF. This chain connects TRBV29-1 to TRBJ2-1; D is perhaps TRBD1 or TRBD2 (5 bases each). There are 14 residues in the CDR3. Trimming removed 4 bases at V and 4 bases at J, with 14 bases between. CDR1 and CDR2 from the germline V gene are SQVTM and ANQGSEA.

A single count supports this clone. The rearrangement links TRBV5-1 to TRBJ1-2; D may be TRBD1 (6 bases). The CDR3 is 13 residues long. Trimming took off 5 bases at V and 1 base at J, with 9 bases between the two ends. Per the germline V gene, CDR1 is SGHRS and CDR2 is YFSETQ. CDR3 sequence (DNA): TGCGCCAGCAGGCCGGACAGTAACTATGGCTACACCTTC. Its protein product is CASRPDSNYGYTF.

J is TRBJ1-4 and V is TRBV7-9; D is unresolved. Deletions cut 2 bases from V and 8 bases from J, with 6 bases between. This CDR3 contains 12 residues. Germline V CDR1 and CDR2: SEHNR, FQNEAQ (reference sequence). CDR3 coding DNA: TGTGCCAGCAGCTTACGGGAGGAAAAACTGTTTTTT. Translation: CASSLREEKLFF.

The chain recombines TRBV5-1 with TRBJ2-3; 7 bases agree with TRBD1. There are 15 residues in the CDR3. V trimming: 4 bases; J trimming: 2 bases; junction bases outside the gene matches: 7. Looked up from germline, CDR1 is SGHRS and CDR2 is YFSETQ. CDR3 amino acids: CASSPGTVNTDTQYF. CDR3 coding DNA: TGCGCCAGCAGCCCGGGGACAGTGAACACAGATACGCAGTATTTT.

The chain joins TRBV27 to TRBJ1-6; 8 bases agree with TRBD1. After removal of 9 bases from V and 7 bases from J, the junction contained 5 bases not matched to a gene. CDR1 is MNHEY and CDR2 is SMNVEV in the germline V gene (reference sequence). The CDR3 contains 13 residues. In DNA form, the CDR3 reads TGTGCCAGTTCGGACAGGGCAAATTCACCCCTCCACTTT. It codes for CASSDRANSPLHF.

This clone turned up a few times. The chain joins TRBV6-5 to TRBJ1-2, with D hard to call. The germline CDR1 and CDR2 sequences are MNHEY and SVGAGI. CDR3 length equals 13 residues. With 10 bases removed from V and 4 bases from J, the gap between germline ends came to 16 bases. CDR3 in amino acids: CATSIRQAYGYTF. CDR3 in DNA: TGTGCCACCTCGATCAGGCAGGCCTATGGCTACACCTTC.

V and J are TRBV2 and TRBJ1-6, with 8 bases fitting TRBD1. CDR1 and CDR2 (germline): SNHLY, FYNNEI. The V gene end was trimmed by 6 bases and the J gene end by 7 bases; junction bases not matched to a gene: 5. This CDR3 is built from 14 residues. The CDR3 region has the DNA TGTGCCAGCAGGGACGGACAGGGAAATTCACCCCTCCACTTT. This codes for CASRDGQGNSPLHF.

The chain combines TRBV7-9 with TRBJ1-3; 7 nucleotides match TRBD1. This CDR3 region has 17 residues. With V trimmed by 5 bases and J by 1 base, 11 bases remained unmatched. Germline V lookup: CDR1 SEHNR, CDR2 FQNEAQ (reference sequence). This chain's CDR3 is CASSLRTGVGSGNTIYF. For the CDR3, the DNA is TGTGCCAGCAGCCTCCGGACAGGCGTGGGGTCTGGAAACACCATATATTTT.

CDR3 sequence (DNA): TGTGCCAGCAGCGTACAGGGCTTCTCTGAAGCTTTCTTT. This translates into CASSVQGFSEAFF. The chain joins TRBV9 to TRBJ1-1; possible D gene TRBD1, 5 bases. The CDR3 extends over 13 amino acids. Germline V CDR1 and CDR2: SGDLS, YYNGEE. Trimming left V 1 base short and J 6 bases short, with 10 bases between.

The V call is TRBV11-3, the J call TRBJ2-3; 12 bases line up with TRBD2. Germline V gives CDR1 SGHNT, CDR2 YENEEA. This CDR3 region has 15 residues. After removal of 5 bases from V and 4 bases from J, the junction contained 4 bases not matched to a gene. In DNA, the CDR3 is TGTGCCAGCAGCGAGCGACTAGCGGGAGCAGATACGCAGTATTTT. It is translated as CASSERLAGADTQYF.

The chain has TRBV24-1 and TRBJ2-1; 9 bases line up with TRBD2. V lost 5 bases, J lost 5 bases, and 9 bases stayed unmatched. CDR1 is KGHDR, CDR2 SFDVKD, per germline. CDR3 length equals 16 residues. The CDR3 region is CATSAAGGRAHNEQFF. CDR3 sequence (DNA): TGTGCCACCAGTGCCGCGGGCGGGAGGGCCCACAATGAGCAGTTCTTC.

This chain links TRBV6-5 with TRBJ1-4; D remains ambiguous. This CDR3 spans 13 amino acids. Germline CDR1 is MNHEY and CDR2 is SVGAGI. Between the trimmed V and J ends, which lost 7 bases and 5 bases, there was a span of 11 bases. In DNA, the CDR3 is TGTGCCAGCATGCGGGTACCCAATGAAAAACTGTTTTTT. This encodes CASMRVPNEKLFF.

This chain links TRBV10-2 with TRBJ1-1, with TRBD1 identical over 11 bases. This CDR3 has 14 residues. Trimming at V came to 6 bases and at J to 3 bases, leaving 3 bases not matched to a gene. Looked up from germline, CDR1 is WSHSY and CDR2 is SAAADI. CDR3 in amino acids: CASRGQGAYTEAFF. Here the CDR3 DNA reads TGCGCCAGCAGAGGACAGGGGGCGTACACTGAAGCTTTCTTT.

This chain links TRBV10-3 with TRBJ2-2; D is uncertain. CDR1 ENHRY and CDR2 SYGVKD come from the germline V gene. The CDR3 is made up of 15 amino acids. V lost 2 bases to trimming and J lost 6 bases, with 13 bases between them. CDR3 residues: CAISESTALPGELFF. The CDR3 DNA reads TGTGCCATCAGTGAGAGTACTGCGCTCCCCGGGGAGCTGTTTTTT.

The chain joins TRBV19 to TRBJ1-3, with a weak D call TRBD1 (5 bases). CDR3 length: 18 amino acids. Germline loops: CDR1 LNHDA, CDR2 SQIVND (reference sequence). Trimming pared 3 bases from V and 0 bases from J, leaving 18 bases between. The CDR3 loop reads CASSMAVSGLSSGNTIYF. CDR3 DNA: TGTGCCAGTAGTATGGCGGTTTCGGGACTCAGCTCTGGAAACACCATATATTTT.

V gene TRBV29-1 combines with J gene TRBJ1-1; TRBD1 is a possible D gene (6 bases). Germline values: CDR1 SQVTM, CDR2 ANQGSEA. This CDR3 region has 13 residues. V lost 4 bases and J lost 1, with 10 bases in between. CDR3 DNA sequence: TGCAGCGTTGCCGGGACATGGAACACTGAAGCTTTCTTT. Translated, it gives CSVAGTWNTEAFF.

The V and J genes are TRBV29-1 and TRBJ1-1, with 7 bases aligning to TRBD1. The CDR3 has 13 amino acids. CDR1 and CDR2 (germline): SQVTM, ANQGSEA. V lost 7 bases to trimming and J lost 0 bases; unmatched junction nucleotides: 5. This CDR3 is CSASDRVNTEAFF. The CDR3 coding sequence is TGCAGCGCCTCAGACAGGGTGAACACTGAAGCTTTCTTT.

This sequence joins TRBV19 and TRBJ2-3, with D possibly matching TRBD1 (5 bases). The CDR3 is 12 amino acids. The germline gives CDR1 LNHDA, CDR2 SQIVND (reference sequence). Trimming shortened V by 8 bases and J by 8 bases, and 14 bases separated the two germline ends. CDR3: CASRSGQGTQYF. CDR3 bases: TGTGCCAGTCGATCCGGCCAGGGTACGCAGTATTTT.

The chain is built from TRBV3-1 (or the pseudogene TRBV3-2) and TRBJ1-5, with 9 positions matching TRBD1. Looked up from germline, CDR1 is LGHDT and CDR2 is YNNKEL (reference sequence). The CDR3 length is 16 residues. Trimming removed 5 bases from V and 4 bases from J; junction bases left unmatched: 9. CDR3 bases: TGTGCCAGCAGCTCAACACAGGGGGCAGGGAATCAGCCCCAGCATTTT. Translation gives CASSSTQGAGNQPQHF.